The rows below give T cell receptor beta chains drawn from one sample of a study of blood T cell repertoires in COVID-19. TCRdb keeps only in-frame clones here, not all; method: immunoSEQ multiplex PCR. This table holds about 46,000 clones, approximately 86% found once. Sequenced input: peripheral blood. The receptors originated from a man aged 55 to 70 with active or convalescent COVID-19. CDR3s include the opening cysteine and the closing phenylalanine or tryptophan. D genes are given only for firm matches. The size of a clone is reported for some rows only, either as once, few or many, or as a class for expanded clones.

clone size | J gene | D gene | V gene | CDR3 protein | CDR3 DNA
NA | TRBJ1-2 | NA | TRBV6-1 | CASSEGYNYGYTF | TGTGCCAGCAGTGAGGGCTATAACTATGGCTACACCTTC
NA | TRBJ1-6 | NA | TRBV15 | CATSRDRNSPPLHF | TGTGCCACCAGCAGAGACAGGAACTCGCCACCCCTCCACTTT
NA | TRBJ2-1 | NA | TRBV7-2 | CASSLVGGFYNEQFF | TGTGCCAGCAGCTTAGTTGGCGGTTTCTACAATGAGCAGTTCTTC
NA | TRBJ2-5 | NA | TRBV30 | CAWSPSQETQYF | TGTGCCTGGAGTCCGTCGCAAGAGACCCAGTACTTC
NA | TRBJ2-7 | NA | TRBV14 | CASSLGGGGYEQYF | TGTGCCAGCAGCCTAGGAGGGGGCGGCTACGAGCAGTACTTC
NA | TRBJ1-3 | NA | TRBV30 | CAWTAGHSGNTIYF | TGTGCCTGGACGGCAGGCCACTCTGGAAACACCATATATTTT
NA | TRBJ2-1 | NA | TRBV7-3 | CASSGHKDDEQFF | TGTGCCAGCAGCGGACATAAGGACGATGAGCAGTTCTTC
NA | TRBJ2-7 | TRBD1 | TRBV4-2 | CASSPTGSHEQYF | TGTGCCAGCAGCCCGACAGGGTCCCACGAGCAGTACTTC
NA | TRBJ2-5 | NA | TRBV10-3 | CAISRQQETQYF | TGTGCCATCAGTCGACAGCAAGAGACCCAGTACTTC
NA | TRBJ2-2 | NA | TRBV5-1 | CASSDSDTGELFF | TGCGCCAGCTCGGACAGTGACACCGGGGAGCTGTTTTTT
NA | TRBJ2-2 | TRBD2 | TRBV27 | CASWAGSGALTGELFF | TGTGCCAGCTGGGCAGGTAGCGGGGCCCTCACCGGGGAGCTGTTTTTT
NA | TRBJ1-5 | NA | TRBV28 | CASCAGGSNQPQHF | TGTGCCAGCTGCGCCGGGGGTAGCAATCAGCCCCAGCATTTT
NA | TRBJ1-5 | TRBD1 | TRBV24-1 | CATSPGGHQPQHF | TGTGCCACCAGTCCAGGGGGCCATCAGCCCCAGCATTTT
NA | TRBJ2-3 | TRBD1 | TRBV19 | CATQQGASDTQYF | TGTGCCACCCAACAGGGGGCCTCAGATACGCAGTATTTT
NA | TRBJ2-7 | TRBD1 | TRBV6-2/TRBV6-3 | CASSRDRAGEQYF | TGTGCCAGCAGTAGAGACAGGGCCGGCGAGCAGTACTTC
NA | TRBJ1-2 | NA | TRBV7-9 | CASSWMPGEGYGYTF | TGTGCCAGCAGCTGGATGCCAGGGGAGGGCTATGGCTACACCTTC
NA | TRBJ1-2 | NA | TRBV28 | CASSSKNSGFGRRANYGYTF | TGTGCCAGCAGTTCAAAAAATTCCGGCTTCGGCAGGCGGGCTAACTATGGCTACACCTTC
NA | TRBJ2-7 | NA | TRBV28 | CASSFLSPYGYEQYF | TGTGCCAGCAGTTTTTTGAGCCCCTACGGGTACGAGCAGTACTTC
NA | TRBJ1-3 | NA | TRBV19 | CANVTDRDSGNTIYF | TGTGCCAATGTAACAGACAGAGACTCTGGAAACACCATATATTTT
NA | TRBJ2-5 | NA | TRBV3-1/TRBV3-2 | CASSQDDTGTGETQYF | TGTGCCAGCAGCCAAGATGATACAGGGACCGGAGAGACCCAGTACTTC
NA | TRBJ1-1 | NA | TRBV30 | CAWDSWDTEAFF | TGTGCCTGGGACAGTTGGGACACTGAAGCTTTCTTT
few | TRBJ1-3 | NA | TRBV5-1 | CASSLGDFMAGNTIYF | TGCGCCAGCAGCTTGGGGGACTTTATGGCTGGAAACACCATATATTTT
NA | TRBJ2-1 | NA | TRBV7-3 | CASSLRGSNEQFF | TGTGCCAGCAGCTTACGGGGGAGCAATGAGCAGTTCTTC
NA | TRBJ2-2 | NA | TRBV3-1/TRBV3-2 | CASSLWGGRNTGELFF | TGTGCCAGCAGTCTCTGGGGGGGGCGCAACACCGGGGAGCTGTTTTTT
NA | TRBJ1-1 | NA | TRBV4-1 | CASSQNNLRTDGEAFF | TGCGCCAGCAGCCAAAATAATTTGAGGACAGACGGTGAAGCTTTCTTT
NA | TRBJ1-1 | NA | TRBV5-1 | CASSPGGGEVMNTEAFF | TGCGCCAGCAGCCCTGGTGGGGGGGAGGTAATGAACACTGAAGCTTTCTTT
NA | TRBJ1-3 | NA | TRBV9 | CASSVQGPGNTIYF | TGTGCCAGCAGCGTACAGGGCCCTGGAAACACCATATATTTT
NA | TRBJ1-1 | NA | TRBV29-1 | CSVEGGRGTEAFF | TGCAGCGTTGAAGGGGGAAGGGGCACTGAAGCTTTCTTT
NA | TRBJ2-2 | NA | TRBV7-3 | CASRRPGLANTGELFF | TGTGCCAGCAGAAGACCGGGACTGGCCAACACCGGGGAGCTGTTTTTT
NA | TRBJ1-1 | TRBD1 | TRBV5-1 | CASSQQGVNTEAFF | TGCGCCAGCAGCCAACAGGGGGTGAACACTGAAGCTTTCTTT
NA | TRBJ1-4 | TRBD1 | TRBV30 | CAWGTGGGEKLFF | TGTGCCTGGGGGACAGGGGGGGGAGAAAAACTGTTTTTT
once | TRBJ1-5 | TRBD1 | TRBV13 | CASSLKGAGSQPQHF | TGTGCCAGCAGCTTAAAGGGGGCTGGGAGTCAGCCCCAGCATTTT
NA | TRBJ2-7 | NA | TRBV5-1 | CASSLAGVAEQYF | TGCGCCAGCAGCTTGGCCGGAGTTGCTGAGCAGTACTTC
few | TRBJ1-2 | NA | TRBV7-2 | CASSLSPGLYGYTF | TGTGCCAGCAGCTTATCTCCAGGGCTCTATGGCTACACCTTC
once | TRBJ1-6 | NA | TRBV7-9 | CASSSVRRDHSPLHF | TGTGCCAGCAGCTCGGTACGCAGGGATCACTCACCCCTCCACTTT
few | TRBJ2-7 | NA | TRBV28 | CASGGSSDSYEQYF | TGTGCCAGCGGGGGGAGTAGCGACTCCTACGAGCAGTACTTC
NA | TRBJ1-4 | TRBD1 | TRBV2 | CATRQGSTNEKLFF | TGTGCCACCCGACAGGGATCAACTAATGAAAAACTGTTTTTT
few | TRBJ2-2 | NA | TRBV5-6 | CASRSMVLAATGELFF | TGTGCCAGCAGGTCCATGGTTCTAGCAGCCACCGGGGAGCTGTTTTTT
NA | TRBJ1-4 | TRBD1 | TRBV6-5 | CASSYAPTGANEKLFF | TGTGCCAGCAGTTACGCCCCCACAGGGGCTAATGAAAAACTGTTTTTT
NA | TRBJ1-2 | TRBD1 | TRBV7-2 | CASSPTGFVGYTF | TGTGCCAGCAGCCCGACAGGGTTTGTCGGCTACACCTTC
NA | TRBJ1-1 | NA | TRBV6-6 | CASIVGGLAFF | TGTGCCAGCATCGTCGGGGGATTAGCTTTCTTT
NA | TRBJ1-1 | NA | TRBV4-1 | CASRGRTTNTEAFF | TGCGCCAGCAGAGGACGGACAACCAACACTGAAGCTTTCTTT
NA | TRBJ1-1 | TRBD1 | TRBV27 | CASRHLGQGGVMNTEAFF | TGTGCCAGCAGACATCTCGGACAGGGAGGGGTGATGAACACTGAAGCTTTCTTT
few | TRBJ2-2 | NA | TRBV18 | CASSPVVRAPNTGELFF | TGTGCCAGCTCACCAGTAGTGAGGGCTCCGAACACCGGGGAGCTGTTTTTT